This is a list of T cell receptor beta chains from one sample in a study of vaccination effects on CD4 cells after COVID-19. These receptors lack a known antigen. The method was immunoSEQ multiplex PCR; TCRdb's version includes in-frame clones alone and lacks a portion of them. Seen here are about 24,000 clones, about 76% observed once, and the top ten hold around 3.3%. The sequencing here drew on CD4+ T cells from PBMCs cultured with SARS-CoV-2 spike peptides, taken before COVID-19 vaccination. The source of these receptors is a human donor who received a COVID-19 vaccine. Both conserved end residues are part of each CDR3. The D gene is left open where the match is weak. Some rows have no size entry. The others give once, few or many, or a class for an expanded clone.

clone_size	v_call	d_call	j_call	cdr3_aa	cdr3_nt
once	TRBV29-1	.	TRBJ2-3	CSVRGGLGRGGDTQYF	TGCAGCGTAAGGGGGGGCCTTGGTAGGGGTGGAGATACGCAGTATTTT
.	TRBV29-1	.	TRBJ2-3	CSVEGGGFSDTQYF	TGCAGCGTTGAAGGGGGGGGCTTTTCAGATACGCAGTATTTT
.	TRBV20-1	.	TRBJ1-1	CSASFQSGTEAFF	TGCAGTGCTAGTTTCCAGTCGGGAACTGAAGCTTTCTTT
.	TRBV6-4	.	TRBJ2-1	CASSDQGVSSYNEQFF	TGTGCCAGCAGTGACCAGGGAGTAAGCTCCTACAATGAGCAGTTCTTC
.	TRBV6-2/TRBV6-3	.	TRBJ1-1	CASSSGPTRKDTEAFF	TGTGCCAGCAGTTCCGGGCCCACGAGGAAGGACACTGAAGCTTTCTTT
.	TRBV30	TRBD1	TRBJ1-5	CAWSGTGRRPQHF	TGTGCCTGGAGTGGGACAGGAAGAAGGCCCCAGCATTTT
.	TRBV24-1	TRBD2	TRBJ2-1	CATSDIAGGSYNEQFF	TGTGCCACCAGTGATATAGCGGGAGGCTCCTACAATGAGCAGTTCTTC
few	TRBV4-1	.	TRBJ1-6	CASSQARGDGQGFGDSPLHF	TGCGCCAGCAGCCAAGCAAGAGGGGATGGTCAGGGGTTCGGGGATTCACCCCTCCACTTT
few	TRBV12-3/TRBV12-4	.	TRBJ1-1	CASSLGKNTEAFF	TGTGCCAGCAGTTTGGGCAAGAACACTGAAGCTTTCTTT
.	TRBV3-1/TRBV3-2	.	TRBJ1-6	CASSQDWGYRNSPLHF	TGTGCCAGCAGCCAAGATTGGGGGTATCGTAATTCACCCCTCCACTTT
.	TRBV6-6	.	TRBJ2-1	CASSPRIPGISYNEQFF	TGTGCCAGCAGTCCTAGGATCCCAGGGATCTCCTACAATGAGCAGTTCTTC
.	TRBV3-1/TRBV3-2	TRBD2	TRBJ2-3	CASSQDPRGGGWTDTQYF	TGTGCCAGCAGCCAGGATCCTAGGGGCGGGGGATGGACAGATACGCAGTATTTT
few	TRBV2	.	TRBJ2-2	CASSDRVNTGELFF	TGTGCCAGCAGTGACAGGGTTAACACCGGGGAGCTGTTTTTT
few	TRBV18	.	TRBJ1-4	CASSLSGPGAQNEKLFF	TGTGCCAGCTCACTATCGGGCCCTGGAGCCCAAAATGAAAAACTGTTTTTT
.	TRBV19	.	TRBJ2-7	CASTHTGSYEQYF	TGTGCCAGTACCCATACTGGATCCTACGAGCAGTACTTC
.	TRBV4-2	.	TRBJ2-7	CASSMHPDSNYEQYF	TGTGCCAGCAGCATGCATCCTGACTCAAACTACGAGCAGTACTTC
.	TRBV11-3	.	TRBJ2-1	CASSPRLDSNEQFF	TGTGCCAGCAGCCCAAGACTAGATTCCAATGAGCAGTTCTTC
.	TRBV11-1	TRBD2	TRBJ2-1	CASSLGGWVRYNEQFF	TGTGCCAGCAGCTTGGGGGGGTGGGTACGCTACAATGAGCAGTTCTTC
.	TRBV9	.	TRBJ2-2	CASSVTGVSNTGELFF	TGTGCCAGCAGCGTAACCGGGGTGTCCAACACCGGGGAGCTGTTTTTT
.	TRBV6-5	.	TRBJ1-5	CASSYSAGPQPQHF	TGTGCCAGCAGTTACTCGGCAGGGCCTCAGCCCCAGCATTTT
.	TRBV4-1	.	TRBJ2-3	CASSARSSSTDTQYF	TGCGCCAGCAGCGCCCGATCCTCGTCCACAGATACGCAGTATTTT
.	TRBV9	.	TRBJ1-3	CASSVGLDVRARSGNTIYF	TGTGCCAGCAGCGTAGGTCTGGATGTGAGGGCCCGCTCTGGAAACACCATATATTTT
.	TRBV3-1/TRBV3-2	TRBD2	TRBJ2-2	CASSQRLAGTGELFF	TGTGCCAGCAGCCAGAGACTAGCAGGGACCGGGGAGCTGTTTTTT
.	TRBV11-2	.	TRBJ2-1	CASSLTRDSQVPNEQFF	TGTGCCAGCAGCTTAACCAGGGATTCCCAAGTTCCCAATGAGCAGTTCTTC
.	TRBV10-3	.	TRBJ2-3	CAISGGQGGTTDTQYF	TGTGCCATCAGTGGCGGGCAGGGGGGTACCACAGATACGCAGTATTTT
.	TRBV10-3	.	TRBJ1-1	CAISEGRGGTEAFF	TGTGCCATCAGTGAGGGTCGGGGAGGAACTGAAGCTTTCTTT
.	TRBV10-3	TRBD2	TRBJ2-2	CAGAGTTDPTGELFF	TGTGCCGGCGCCGGGACTACAGACCCCACCGGGGAGCTGTTTTTT
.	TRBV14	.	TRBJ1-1	CASSQVGGRNTEAFF	TGTGCCAGCAGCCAAGTTGGGGGGCGGAACACTGAAGCTTTCTTT
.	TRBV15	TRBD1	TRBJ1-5	CATSRETGGSRPQHF	TGTGCCACCAGCAGAGAAACAGGGGGGAGTCGGCCCCAGCATTTT
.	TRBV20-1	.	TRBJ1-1	CSAIGSKAFF	TGCAGTGCTATTGGTTCGAAAGCTTTCTTT
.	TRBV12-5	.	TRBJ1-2	CASVSSTDRSYGYTF	TGTGCTAGTGTGAGTTCAACAGATAGATCCTATGGCTACACCTTC
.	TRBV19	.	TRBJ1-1	CASSPKTTGSRTEAFF	TGTGCCAGTAGCCCTAAGACGACAGGATCGAGGACTGAAGCTTTCTTT
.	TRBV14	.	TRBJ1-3	CASSRNTGPGNTIYF	TGTGCCAGCAGCCGGAACACAGGACCTGGAAACACCATATATTTT
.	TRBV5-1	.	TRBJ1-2	CASSEGTLSYGYTF	TGCGCCAGCAGCGAGGGGACATTGTCATATGGCTACACCTTC
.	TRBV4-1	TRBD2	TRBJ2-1	CASSRLAGVYNEQFF	TGCGCCAGCAGCCGACTAGCGGGGGTTTACAATGAGCAGTTCTTC
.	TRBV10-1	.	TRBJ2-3	CASSESQARRTDTQYF	TGCGCCAGCAGTGAGTCACAGGCTCGTCGGACAGATACGCAGTATTTT
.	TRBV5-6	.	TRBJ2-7	CASSVEITYEQYF	TGTGCCAGCAGCGTCGAGATTACCTACGAGCAGTACTTC
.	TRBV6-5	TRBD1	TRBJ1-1	CASSYSDRAGAFF	TGTGCCAGCAGTTACTCGGACAGGGCGGGAGCTTTCTTT
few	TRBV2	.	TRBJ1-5	CASSDRQEPNQPQHF	TGTGCCAGCAGTGATAGACAGGAACCTAATCAGCCCCAGCATTTT
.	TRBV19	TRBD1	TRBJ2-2	CASSVGQVLIFAGELFF	TGTGCCAGTAGTGTAGGACAGGTGCTGATTTTCGCCGGGGAGCTGTTTTTT
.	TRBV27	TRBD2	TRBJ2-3	CASSLGLAGGPDTQYF	TGTGCCAGCAGTTTAGGGCTAGCGGGGGGGCCAGATACGCAGTATTTT
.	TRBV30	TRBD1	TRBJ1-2	CAWRAQGAAYGYTF	TGTGCCTGGAGGGCACAGGGGGCGGCCTATGGCTACACCTTC
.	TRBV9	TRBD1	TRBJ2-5	CASSAHQGVGQETQYF	TGTGCCAGCAGCGCTCATCAGGGGGTAGGACAAGAGACCCAGTACTTC
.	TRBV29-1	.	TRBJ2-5	CSVPGVSGETQYF	TGCAGCGTTCCTGGCGTCTCCGGGGAGACCCAGTACTTC
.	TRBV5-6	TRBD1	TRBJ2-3	CASSFAGGGSTDTQYF	TGTGCCAGCAGTTTCGCAGGGGGCGGTAGCACAGATACGCAGTATTTT
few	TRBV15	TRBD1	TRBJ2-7	CATSKDRGPYEQYF	TGTGCCACCAGCAAAGACAGGGGACCCTACGAGCAGTACTTC
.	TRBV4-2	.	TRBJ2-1	CASSQDWLATGEQFF	TGTGCCAGCAGCCAAGATTGGCTAGCCACCGGTGAGCAGTTCTTC
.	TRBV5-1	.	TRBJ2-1	CASSLALPRGNEQFF	TGCGCCAGCAGCTTGGCGCTACCCCGAGGCAATGAGCAGTTCTTC
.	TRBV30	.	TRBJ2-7	CAWEPVPMVHEQYF	TGTGCCTGGGAACCCGTTCCCATGGTCCACGAGCAGTACTTC
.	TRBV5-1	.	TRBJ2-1	CASSPGTFGTSYNEQFF	TGCGCCAGCAGCCCCGGGACTTTCGGAACCTCCTACAATGAGCAGTTCTTC
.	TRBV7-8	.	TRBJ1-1	CASSLGETEAFF	TGTGCCAGCAGCTTAGGGGAGACTGAAGCTTTCTTT
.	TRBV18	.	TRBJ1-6	CASSPTRSSYNSPLHF	TGTGCCAGCTCACCGACACGGAGCTCCTATAATTCACCCCTCCACTTT